The 24 T cell receptor beta chains below come from one sample, sequenced in a study of blood T cell repertoires in COVID-19 (dated by TCRdb to the early 2020s). Library construction relied on the immunoSEQ multiplex PCR assay. TCRdb retrieved this table from immuneACCESS and kept in-frame rearrangements only. Not all clones are present; in checked studies, unresolved V genes account for under half, and no reason is known for the remainder. The sample yields almost 250,000 clones; roughly 86% were counted once. Around 1.5% of the sample is held by the ten biggest clonotypes. Sequenced material: peripheral blood. All receptors come from a woman aged 60-75 years who had recovered from COVID-19.

This clone was recorded once. This sequence joins TRBV2 and TRBJ2-7; TRBD2 is a possible D gene (6 bases). Germline V gene sequence: CDR1 SNHLY, CDR2 FYNNEI. V dropped 5 bases and J dropped 4 bases, with 21 bases sitting between them. The length of the CDR3 is 16 residues. CDR3 DNA sequence: TGTGCCAGCAGTCAAAGGAATGGATTGGAGGGTTACGAGCAGTACTTC. It encodes CASSQRNGLEGYEQYF.

The V gene is TRBV10-3, the J gene TRBJ2-5; the match to TRBD1 covers 7 bases. The ends lost 0 bases at V and 4 bases at J; junction bases unmatched: 5. Germline V gene sequence: CDR1 ENHRY, CDR2 SYGVKD. The CDR3 consists of 15 residues. CDR3 loop: CAISESEGGRETQYF. In nucleotides, the CDR3 is TGTGCCATCAGTGAGTCAGAAGGGGGCCGAGAGACCCAGTACTTC.

The V call is TRBV28, the J call TRBJ2-3; maybe TRBD1 (5 bases). Germline-derived CDR1 and CDR2 are MDHEN and SYDVKM. V lost 5 bases and J lost 1, with 10 bases in between. The length of the CDR3 is 14 residues. Written as DNA, the CDR3 is TGTGCCAGCAGTCTACAAGGGGGCACAGATACGCAGTATTTT. Its protein product is CASSLQGGTDTQYF.

This clone was observed a handful of times. In DNA, the CDR3 is TGCGCCAGGTCCGGAGAGGAGTACTTC. Translated, it gives CARSGEEYF. The gene calls are TRBV10-2 and TRBJ2-7; D unclear. The V gene's germline CDR1 is WSHSY and CDR2 SAAADI. With 9 bases removed from V and 11 bases from J, the gap between germline ends came to 11 bases. This CDR3 is built from 9 residues.

The V and J genes are TRBV6-4 and TRBJ2-1; 13 bases match TRBD2. CDR1 and CDR2 (germline): MRHNA, SNTAGT. V was clipped by 3 bases and J by 9 bases; unmatched bases: 2. CDR3 length: 14 amino acids. CDR3 protein: CASSELAGGREQFF. The CDR3 DNA follows: TGTGCCAGCAGTGAACTAGCGGGGGGGCGTGAGCAGTTCTTC.

The rearrangement uses TRBV5-6 and TRBJ2-1, with D perhaps TRBD2 (6 bases). Deletions cut 3 bases from V and 1 base from J, with 8 bases between. The CDR3 runs 14 residues. The germline V gene has CDR1 SGHDT and CDR2 YYEEEE. The CDR3 nucleotides read TGTGCCAGCAGCTCAGGGACTTCCTACAATGAGCAGTTCTTC. This gives the protein CASSSGTSYNEQFF. Based on the CDR3 plus reference TRBV5-6 and TRBJ2-1, the full variable domain is DAGVTQSPTHLIKTRGQQVTLRCSPKSGHDTVSWYQQALGQGPQFIFQYYEEEERQRGNFPDRFSGHQFPNYSSELNVNALLLGDSALYLCASSSGTSYNEQFFGPGTRLTVL.

The genes are TRBV9 and TRBJ1-2, with D tentatively TRBD1 (5 bases). Germline V lookup: CDR1 SGDLS, CDR2 YYNGEE. There are 13 residues in the CDR3. Trimming shortened V by 5 bases and J by 2 bases, and 10 bases separated the two germline ends. The CDR3 nucleotides are TGTGCCAGCAGTGCGGGGGAGAACTATGGCTACACCTTC. Amino acids: CASSAGENYGYTF.

This clone has a handful of counts. The CDR3: CASSHAPVQVEQFF. DNA of the CDR3: TGCGCCAGCAGCCACGCACCAGTCCAGGTGGAGCAGTTCTTC. The genes are TRBV4-3 and TRBJ2-1; no definite D call. Germline CDR1 reads LGHNA; CDR2 reads YSLEER. The CDR3 has 14 amino acids. V was shortened by 3 bases and J by 10 bases, with 16 bases between the two germline ends.

A remark on this clone: Within the sample, other DNA sequences also encode this same CDR3. The V call is TRBV9, the J call TRBJ1-6, with TRBD1 matching 9 bases. The germline V gene encodes CDR1 SGDLS and CDR2 YYNGEE. The V segment lost 0 bases and the J segment 7 bases; nucleotides outside the gene matches: 2. The length of the CDR3 is 15 residues. CDR3 in amino acids: CASSVGGQGNSPLHF. Here the CDR3 DNA reads TGTGCCAGCAGCGTAGGAGGACAGGGGAATTCACCCCTCCACTTT.

The chain carries TRBV28 and TRBJ1-5; 9 bases are a match to TRBD1. Unmatched junction bases numbered 10, after V lost 7 bases and J lost 6 bases. The germline V gene has CDR1 MDHEN and CDR2 SYDVKM. CDR3 size: 15 residues. The CDR3 nucleotides are TGTGCCAGCACCTTCGGTACAGGGGGCGGTCAGCCCCAGCATTTT. Its protein product is CASTFGTGGGQPQHF.

The chain combines TRBV2 with TRBJ2-5; 8 bases are a match to TRBD1. In germline, CDR1 is SNHLY, CDR2 FYNNEI. The J segment lost 2 bases and the V segment lost 6 bases, leaving 8 bases of the junction unmatched. The CDR3 is made up of 15 amino acids. The CDR3 loop reads CASRQLRQGQETQYF. The CDR3 coding sequence is TGTGCCAGCAGACAGCTAAGACAGGGGCAAGAGACCCAGTACTTC.

V is TRBV6-5 and J is TRBJ1-2, with D perhaps matching TRBD1 (6 bases). V dropped 6 bases and J dropped 0 bases, with 11 bases sitting between them. The CDR3 is 14 amino acids. Germline values: CDR1 MNHEY, CDR2 SVGAGI. The CDR3 DNA reads as TGTGCCAGCAGGAGCCGGACAGCTAACTATGGCTACACCTTC. This gives the protein CASRSRTANYGYTF.

This chain links TRBV7-8 with TRBJ2-3; perhaps TRBD2 as D (6 bases). This CDR3 is built from 14 residues. Germline V gives CDR1 SGHVS, CDR2 FQNEAQ. The V end was cut by 5 bases, the J end by 7 bases, with 16 bases between. The CDR3 DNA reads TGTGCCAGCAGCGCGGGACGGATCTCCAATACGCAGTATTTT. Translated: CASSAGRISNTQYF. The whole variable domain, remainder taken from reference TRBV7-8 and TRBJ2-3, is GAGVSQSPRYKVAKRGQDVALRCDPISGHVSLFWYQQALGQGPEFLTYFQNEAQLDKSGLPSDRFFAERPEGSVSTLKIQRTQQEDSAVYLCASSAGRISNTQYFGPGTRLTVL.

This chain joins TRBV10-3 and TRBJ2-7; 8 nucleotides align to TRBD2. Germline-derived CDR1 and CDR2 are ENHRY and SYGVKD. The CDR3 loop spans 15 amino acids. Losses at the gene ends were 8 bases for V and 2 bases for J; bases not matched to a gene: 11. The CDR3, as DNA: TGTGCCATCCAGTCCAGCGGGGGAACACCCTACGAGCAGTACTTC. Residues: CAIQSSGGTPYEQYF.

The chain combines TRBV19 with TRBJ1-2; a weak D match, TRBD1 (5 bases). CDR3 size: 14 residues. Trimming took 3 bases from V and 5 from J, leaving 13 bases between them. The germline V gene has CDR1 LNHDA and CDR2 SQIVND (reference sequence). CDR3 protein: CASSMAGGFYGYTF. The CDR3 DNA reads TGTGCCAGTAGTATGGCTGGGGGGTTTTATGGCTACACCTTC.

There are a few counts of this clone. The genes are TRBV3-1 (or the pseudogene TRBV3-2) and TRBJ2-1; TRBD2 agrees at 14 bases. The CDR3 has 15 residues. The germline V gene has CDR1 LGHDT and CDR2 YNNKEL (reference sequence). After removal of 2 bases from V and 15 bases from J, the junction contained 9 bases not matched to a gene. The CDR3 loop is CASSQRGTSGGPLFF. The CDR3 DNA follows: TGTGCCAGCAGCCAACGAGGGACTAGCGGGGGCCCTCTGTTCTTC.

The J gene is TRBJ1-1, the V gene TRBV10-3; no reliable D call. Trimming removed 6 bases from V and 1 base from J, with 9 bases in between. Germline assignment: CDR1 ENHRY and CDR2 SYGVKD. This CDR3 comprises 13 residues. CDR3 sequence reads: CAIRRPGNTEAFF. In nucleotides, the CDR3 is TGTGCCATCAGGCGGCCGGGGAACACTGAAGCTTTCTTT.

In this sample, this clone turned up once. This sequence joins TRBV5-1 and TRBJ2-2; weak D call: TRBD2 (7 bases). The germline V and J ends were trimmed by 4 bases and 5 bases, with 18 bases remaining between them. The germline V gene encodes CDR1 SGHRS and CDR2 YFSETQ. The CDR3 totals 16 residues. The CDR3 here is CASSHVGGRSTGELFF. The CDR3 DNA sequence: TGCGCCAGCAGCCACGTCGGGGGGCGGAGTACCGGGGAGCTGTTTTTT.

The V call is TRBV7-9, the J call TRBJ1-2, with a possible D match to TRBD1 (6 bases). The CDR3 contains 15 residues. Trimming pared 5 bases from V and 3 bases from J, leaving 16 bases between. Per germline, CDR1 SEHNR and CDR2 FQNEAQ (reference sequence). The CDR3 DNA reads TGTGCCAGCAGCCCCTCCGCAGGGGTGGACTATGGCTACACCTTC. It translates to CASSPSAGVDYGYTF. The variable domain in full, completed from reference TRBV7-9 and TRBJ1-2, reads DTGVSQNPRHKITKRGQNVTFRCDPISEHNRLYWYRQTLGQGPEFLTYFQNEAQLEKSRLLSDRFSAERPKGSFSTLEIQRTEQGDSAMYLCASSPSAGVDYGYTFGSGTRLTVV.

This chain links TRBV7-3 with TRBJ2-2; 10 bases are a match to TRBD2. The ends lost 5 bases at V and 2 bases at J; junction bases unmatched: 5. This CDR3 comprises 16 residues. Germline CDR1 and CDR2: SGHTA and FQGTGA. The CDR3 DNA is TGTGCCAGCAGCCCTTGGACTAGCGGAAACACCGGGGAGCTGTTTTTT. Its translation: CASSPWTSGNTGELFF.

The gene calls are TRBV24-1 and TRBJ2-3; TRBD2 matches at 13 bases. J gave up 4 bases and V 4 bases, and 4 bases lay outside the gene matches. This CDR3 has 16 amino acids. Per the germline V gene, CDR1 is KGHDR and CDR2 is SFDVKD. DNA for the CDR3: TGTGCCACCAGTGACCGAGGGACTAGCGGGGCAGATACGCAGTATTTT. Amino acid sequence: CATSDRGTSGADTQYF.

This clone has a single count. The J gene is TRBJ1-4, the V gene TRBV3-1 (or the pseudogene TRBV3-2); 8 nucleotides match TRBD1. Germline values: CDR1 LGHDT, CDR2 YNNKEL (reference sequence). Unmatched junction bases numbered 8, after V lost 6 bases and J lost 8 bases. The CDR3 covers 14 residues. The DNA of the CDR3 is TGTGCCAGCAGGAACAGGGGGGCAATCGAAAAACTGTTTTTT. Protein: CASRNRGAIEKLFF.

This clone was counted a few times. The rearrangement joins TRBV7-9 to TRBJ1-2; 10 bases fit TRBD1. Unmatched junction bases numbered 7, after V lost 5 bases and J lost 4 bases. CDR3 length: 15 amino acids. Germline V gives CDR1 SEHNR, CDR2 FQNEAQ (reference sequence). CDR3 in amino acids: CASSHIRTGGYGYTF. CDR3 DNA: TGTGCCAGCAGCCATATTCGGACAGGGGGCTATGGCTACACCTTC.

There are many counts of this clone. The chain couples TRBV10-3 to TRBJ1-3; D perhaps matches TRBD1 (5 bases). The V end was cut by 0 bases, the J end by 4 bases, with 10 bases between. The CDR3 totals 15 residues. Germline V CDR1 and CDR2: ENHRY, SYGVKD. The CDR3 bases are TGTGCCATCAGTGAGTCAGGGGTACGGGGAAACACCATATATTTT. It translates to CAISESGVRGNTIYF.